This TCR beta chain appears in the sequencing data of a study of cytomegalovirus exposure and HLA in healthy donors. General study results and limits: In a later analysis, TCR beta V- and J-gene trimming showed a link to a missense DCLRE1C variant. For most TCR beta V segments, an earlier analysis put the productive rate at about 90% or about 30% of the time.

The PCR had 60 Vbeta and 13 Jbeta primers. Only in-frame clones appear in the TCRdb table, and some are missing; sequencing was by immunoSEQ multiplex PCR. Among around 130,000 clones, roughly four fifths were seen once, and the ten largest hold around 6.4%. Germline V gene data show CDR1 as GTSNPN and CDR2 as SVGIG (reference sequence). This CDR3 contains 15 residues. Trimming left V 5 bases short and J 0 bases short, with 16 bases between. The donors gave bone marrow, and they were healthy. As for this clone: The antigen is undetermined.

The genes are TRBV30 and TRBJ1-1; no clear D gene. This sequence was found in a woman aged 40 to 50 in good health and CMV-seropositive. The sample was PBMCs. CDR3 DNA sequence: TGTGCCTGGTCTGGGCAGCGGAGCATGAACACTGAAGCTTTCTTT. Residues: CAWSGQRSMNTEAFF.